This T cell receptor beta chain was sequenced during a study of shared clonotypes between healthy human individuals. This was a deep-level run. The repertoire was sequenced with immunoSEQ multiplex PCR; TCRdb's copy has only in-frame clones and lacks some. The repertoire has about 1 million clones, 70% to 80% of them found once; the top ten carry roughly 1.5%. This sequence originates from a man aged 18 to 29 in good health. Sequenced: memory CD4+ T cells sorted from blood. Documented subset: CD45RA-negative fraction.

The CDR3 spells CASSYSQGAGGNTIYF. The CDR3 DNA reads as TGTGCCAGCAGTTACTCGCAGGGAGCGGGTGGAAACACCATATATTTT. The chain has TRBV6-5 and TRBJ1-3; D perhaps matches TRBD1 (5 bases). Per the germline V gene, CDR1 is MNHEY and CDR2 is SVGAGI. Trimming removed 0 bases from V and 3 bases from J, with 12 bases in between. This CDR3 has 16 residues.